This TCR beta chain was sequenced for a study of blood T cell repertoires in COVID-19. In the source study's methods: Amplified reference gene primers provided the basis for estimating nucleated cell counts. Sequencing was performed with immunoSEQ multiplex PCR; in TCRdb, only in-frame clones are kept and a portion is missing. That table gives V, J and clone size, and the DNA gave D and trimming. The data contain 240,000 or so clones, around 87% of them singletons. The ends were cut back, 3 bases at V and 1 base at J, with 7 bases in the middle. Germline V gene lookup returns CDR1 MNHNS and CDR2 SASEGT. The CDR3 spans 15 residues.

The sequence was collected from a woman in her 30s who had recovered from COVID-19. The sample comprised peripheral blood. This rearrangement joins TRBV6-1 to TRBJ1-6; D remains ambiguous. In nucleotides, the CDR3 is TGTGCCAGCAGTGACCGTATTTCCTATAATTCACCCCTCCACTTT. Encoded protein: CASSDRISYNSPLHF.